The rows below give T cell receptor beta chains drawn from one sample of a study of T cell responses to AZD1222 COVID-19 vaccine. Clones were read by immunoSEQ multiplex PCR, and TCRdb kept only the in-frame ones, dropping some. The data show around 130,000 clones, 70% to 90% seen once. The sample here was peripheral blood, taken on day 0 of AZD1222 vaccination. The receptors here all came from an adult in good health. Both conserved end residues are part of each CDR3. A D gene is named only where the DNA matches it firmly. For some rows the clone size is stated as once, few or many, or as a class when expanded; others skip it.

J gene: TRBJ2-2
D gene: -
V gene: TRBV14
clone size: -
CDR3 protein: CASSQPRRGRNTGELFF
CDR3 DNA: TGTGCCAGCAGCCAGCCGAGGAGGGGGAGGAACACCGGGGAGCTGTTTTTT

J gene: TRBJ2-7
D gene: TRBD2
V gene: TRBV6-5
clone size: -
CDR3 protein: CASSLAGYYEQYF
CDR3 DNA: TGTGCCAGCAGTCTAGCGGGGTATTACGAGCAGTACTTC

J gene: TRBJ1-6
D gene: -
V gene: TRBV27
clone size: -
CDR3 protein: CASSPRDSPLHF
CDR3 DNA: TGTGCCAGCAGCCCGAGGGATTCACCCCTCCACTTT

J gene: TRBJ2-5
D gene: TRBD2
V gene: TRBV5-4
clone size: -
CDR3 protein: CASSLSLAAQETQYF
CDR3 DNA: TGTGCCAGCAGCTTGTCGCTAGCGGCTCAAGAGACCCAGTACTTC

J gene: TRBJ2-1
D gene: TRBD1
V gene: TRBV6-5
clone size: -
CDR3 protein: CASSHSGQGRSNEQFF
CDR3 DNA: TGTGCCAGCAGTCACTCGGGACAGGGGAGGAGCAATGAGCAGTTCTTC

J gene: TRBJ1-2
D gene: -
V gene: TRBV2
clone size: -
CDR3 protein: CATTGFRANYGYTF
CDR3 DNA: TGTGCCACCACAGGGTTCAGAGCTAACTATGGCTACACCTTC

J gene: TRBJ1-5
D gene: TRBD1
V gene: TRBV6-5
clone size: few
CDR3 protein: CASQVDRGNQPQHF
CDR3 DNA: TGTGCCAGCCAGGTCGACAGGGGAAATCAGCCCCAGCATTTT

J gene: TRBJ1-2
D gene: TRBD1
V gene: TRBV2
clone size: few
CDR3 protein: CASRSKTGGFYGYTF
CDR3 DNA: TGTGCCAGCAGATCGAAGACAGGGGGATTTTATGGCTACACCTTC

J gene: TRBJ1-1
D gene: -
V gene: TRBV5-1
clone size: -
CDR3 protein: CASIGSMNTEAFF
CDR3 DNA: TGCGCCAGCATCGGGTCAATGAACACTGAAGCTTTCTTT

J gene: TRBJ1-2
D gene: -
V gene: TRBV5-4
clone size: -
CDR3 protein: CASSLVPALGYGYTF
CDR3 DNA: TGTGCCAGCAGCTTAGTGCCAGCGCTGGGCTATGGCTACACCTTC

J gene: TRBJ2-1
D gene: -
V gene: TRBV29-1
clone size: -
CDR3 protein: CSVEAGFVNEQFF
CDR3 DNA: TGCAGCGTTGAAGCAGGTTTTGTCAATGAGCAGTTCTTC

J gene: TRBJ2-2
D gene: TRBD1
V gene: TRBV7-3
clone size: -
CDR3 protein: CASRRTGTGRTGELFF
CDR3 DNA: TGTGCCAGCAGACGGACCGGGACAGGGCGGACCGGGGAGCTGTTTTTT

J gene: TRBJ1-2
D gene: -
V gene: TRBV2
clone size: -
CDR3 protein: CASRQQPYLGYTF
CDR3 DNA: TGTGCCAGCAGGCAACAGCCCTACCTGGGCTACACCTTC

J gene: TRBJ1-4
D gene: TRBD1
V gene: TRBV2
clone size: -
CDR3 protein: CASSGTGGTNEKLFF
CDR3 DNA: TGTGCCAGCAGTGGGACAGGGGGAACTAATGAAAAACTGTTTTTT

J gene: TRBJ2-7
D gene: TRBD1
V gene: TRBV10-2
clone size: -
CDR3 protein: CASSGPGQGLDEQYF
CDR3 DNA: TGCGCCAGCAGTGGTCCGGGACAGGGGCTGGACGAGCAGTACTTC

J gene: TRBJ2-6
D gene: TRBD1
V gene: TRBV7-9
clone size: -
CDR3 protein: CASSPRDRGFSGANVLTF
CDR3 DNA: TGTGCCAGCAGCCCCCGGGACAGGGGGTTTTCTGGGGCCAACGTCCTGACTTTC

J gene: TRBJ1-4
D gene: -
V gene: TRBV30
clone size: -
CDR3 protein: CAWSVAGNNEKLFF
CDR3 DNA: TGTGCCTGGAGTGTAGCAGGAAATAATGAAAAACTGTTTTTT

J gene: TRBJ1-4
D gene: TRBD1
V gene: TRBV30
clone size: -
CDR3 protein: CATDRDRVNEKLFF
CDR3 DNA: TGTGCCACCGACCGGGACAGGGTTAATGAAAAACTGTTTTTT

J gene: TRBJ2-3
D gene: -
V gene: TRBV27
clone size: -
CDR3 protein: CASSVTGIPDTQYF
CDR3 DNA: TGTGCCAGCAGTGTTACAGGGATACCAGATACGCAGTATTTT

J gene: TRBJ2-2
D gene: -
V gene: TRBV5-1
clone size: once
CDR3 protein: CASSLGGAGGATGELFF
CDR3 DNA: TGCGCCAGCAGCTTGGGAGGAGCTGGCGGTGCCACCGGGGAGCTGTTTTTT

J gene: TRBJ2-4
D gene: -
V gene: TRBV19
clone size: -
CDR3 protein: CASSNSRSAIQYF
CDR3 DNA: TGTGCCAGTAGTAACTCCCGTTCGGCCATTCAGTACTTC

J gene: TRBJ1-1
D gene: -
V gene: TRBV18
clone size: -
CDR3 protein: CASSPVGTEAFF
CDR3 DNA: TGTGCCAGCTCACCAGTTGGCACTGAAGCTTTCTTT

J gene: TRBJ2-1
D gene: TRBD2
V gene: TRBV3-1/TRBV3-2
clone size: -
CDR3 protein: CASTLAGGYNEQFF
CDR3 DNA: TGTGCCAGCACCCTGGCGGGGGGATACAATGAGCAGTTCTTC

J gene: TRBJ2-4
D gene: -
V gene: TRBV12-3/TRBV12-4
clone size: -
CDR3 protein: CASSLGRVNIQYF
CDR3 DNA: TGTGCCAGCAGTTTAGGCAGGGTCAACATTCAGTACTTC

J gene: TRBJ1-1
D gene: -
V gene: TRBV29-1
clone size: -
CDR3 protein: CSVDAWAGGNTEAFF
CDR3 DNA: TGCAGCGTTGACGCCTGGGCGGGGGGCAACACTGAAGCTTTCTTT

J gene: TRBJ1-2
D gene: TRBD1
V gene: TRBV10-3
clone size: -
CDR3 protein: CAISDSGTGNYGYTF
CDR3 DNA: TGTGCCATCAGCGATTCCGGGACAGGGAACTATGGCTACACCTTC

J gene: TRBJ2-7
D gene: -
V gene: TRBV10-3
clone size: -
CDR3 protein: CASANLGTYEQYF
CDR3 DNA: TGTGCCTCGGCAAATCTGGGGACCTACGAGCAGTACTTC